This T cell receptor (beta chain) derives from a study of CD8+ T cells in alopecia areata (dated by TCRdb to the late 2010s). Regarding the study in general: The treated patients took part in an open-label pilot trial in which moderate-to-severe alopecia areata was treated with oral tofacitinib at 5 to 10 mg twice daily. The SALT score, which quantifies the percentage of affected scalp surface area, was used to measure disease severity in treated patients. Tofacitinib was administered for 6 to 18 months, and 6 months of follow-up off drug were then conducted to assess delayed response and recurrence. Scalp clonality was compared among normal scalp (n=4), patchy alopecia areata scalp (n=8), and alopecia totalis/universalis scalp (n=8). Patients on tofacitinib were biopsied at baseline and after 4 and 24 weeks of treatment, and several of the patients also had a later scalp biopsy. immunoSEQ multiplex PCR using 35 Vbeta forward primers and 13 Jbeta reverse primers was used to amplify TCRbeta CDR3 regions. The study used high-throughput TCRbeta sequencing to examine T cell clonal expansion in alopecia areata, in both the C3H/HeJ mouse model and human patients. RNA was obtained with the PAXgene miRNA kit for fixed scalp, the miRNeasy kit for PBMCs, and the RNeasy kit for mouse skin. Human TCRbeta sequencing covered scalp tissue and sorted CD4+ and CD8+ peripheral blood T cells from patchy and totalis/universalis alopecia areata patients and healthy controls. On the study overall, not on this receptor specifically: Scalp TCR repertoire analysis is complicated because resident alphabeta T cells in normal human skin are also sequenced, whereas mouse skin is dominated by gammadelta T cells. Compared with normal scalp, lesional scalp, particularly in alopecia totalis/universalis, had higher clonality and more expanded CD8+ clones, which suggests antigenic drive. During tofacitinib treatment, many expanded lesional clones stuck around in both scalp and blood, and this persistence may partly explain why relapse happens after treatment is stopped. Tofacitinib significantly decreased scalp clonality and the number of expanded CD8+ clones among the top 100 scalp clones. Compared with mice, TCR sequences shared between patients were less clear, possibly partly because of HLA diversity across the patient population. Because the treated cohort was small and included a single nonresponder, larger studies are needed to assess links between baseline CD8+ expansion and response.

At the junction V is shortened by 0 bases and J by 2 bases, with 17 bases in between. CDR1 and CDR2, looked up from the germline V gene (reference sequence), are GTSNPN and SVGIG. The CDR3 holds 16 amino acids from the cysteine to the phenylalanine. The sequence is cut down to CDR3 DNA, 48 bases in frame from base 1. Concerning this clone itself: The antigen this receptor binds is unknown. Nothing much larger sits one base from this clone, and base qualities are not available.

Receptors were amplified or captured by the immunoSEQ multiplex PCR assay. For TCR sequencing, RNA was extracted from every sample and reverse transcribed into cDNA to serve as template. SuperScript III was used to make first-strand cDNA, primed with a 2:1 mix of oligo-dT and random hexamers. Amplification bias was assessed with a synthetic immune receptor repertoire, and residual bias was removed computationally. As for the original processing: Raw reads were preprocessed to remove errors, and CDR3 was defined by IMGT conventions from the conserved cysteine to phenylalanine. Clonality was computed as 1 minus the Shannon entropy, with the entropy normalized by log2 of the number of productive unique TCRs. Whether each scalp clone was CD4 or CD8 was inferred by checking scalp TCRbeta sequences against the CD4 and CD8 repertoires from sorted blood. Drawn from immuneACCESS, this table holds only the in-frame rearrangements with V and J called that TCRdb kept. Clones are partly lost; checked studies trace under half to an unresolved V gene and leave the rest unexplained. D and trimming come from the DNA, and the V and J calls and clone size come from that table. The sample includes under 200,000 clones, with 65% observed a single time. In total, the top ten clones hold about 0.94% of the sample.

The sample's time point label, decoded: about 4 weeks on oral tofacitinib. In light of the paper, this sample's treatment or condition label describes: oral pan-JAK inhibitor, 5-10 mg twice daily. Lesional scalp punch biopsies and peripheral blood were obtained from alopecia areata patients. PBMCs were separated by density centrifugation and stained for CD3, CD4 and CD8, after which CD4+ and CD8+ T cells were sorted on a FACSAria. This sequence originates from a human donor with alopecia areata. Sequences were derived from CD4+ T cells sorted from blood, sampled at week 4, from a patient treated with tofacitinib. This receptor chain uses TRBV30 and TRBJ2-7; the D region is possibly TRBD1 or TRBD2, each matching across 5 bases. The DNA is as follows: TGTGCCTGGAGTGTGAGAGGGGCCAAGACCCCCTACGAGCAGTACTTC. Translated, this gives CAWSVRGAKTPYEQYF.